This T cell receptor (beta chain) comes out of a study of PD-L1 blockade in urothelial cancer. Whole-study context: Blood analysis was done at 3 weeks (second dose) and 6 weeks after treatment began.

Germline values: CDR1 SGHTA, CDR2 FQGNSA. V dropped 3 bases and J dropped 0; count of bases not matched to a gene: 6. The CDR3 is 16 residues long. Some clones are missing from TCRdb's copy, which holds only in-frame ones; the method was immunoSEQ multiplex PCR. The sample consists of tens of thousands of clones, roughly 81% of them appearing once. The time point is: pretreatment peripheral blood. This chain joins TRBV7-2 and TRBJ2-3; 7 positions match TRBD2. This clonotype originated in a man between 65 and 80 years old with urothelial cancer. Sample: PBMCs, taken around atezolizumab (anti-PD-L1) treatment. For the CDR3, the DNA is TGTGCCAGCAGCTTGGAAGCGGGGTATAGCACAGATACGCAGTATTTT. Translated, it gives CASSLEAGYSTDTQYF.